Sequencing of this TCR beta chain was carried out in a study of blood T cell repertoires in COVID-19. Overall study context: Acute and convalescent COVID-19 specimens originated in the United States, Italy and Spain. The analysed material was cDNA or gDNA that came from T cells, B-cell-depleted T cells, or PBMCs.

The CDR3 is 19 residues long. Germline CDR1 and CDR2: KGHSH and LQKENI. The V gene end was trimmed by 2 bases and the J gene end by 3 bases; junction bases not matched to a gene: 16. Here immunoSEQ multiplex PCR was the method, and the copy in TCRdb shows in-frame clones only, minus some. The data hold some 270,000 clones, with around nine tenths observed a single time. The chain carries TRBV18 and TRBJ1-5; 7 bases match TRBD1. The sequenced sample was peripheral blood. This clonotype originated in a woman in her sixties who had recovered from COVID-19. CDR3 coding DNA: TGTGCCAGCTCACCAGACCTGAAGACAGGGATGCCAACCAATCAGCCCCAGCATTTT. Translation gives CASSPDLKTGMPTNQPQHF.